Following are 15 T cell receptor beta chains from one sample sequenced in a study of siplizumab effects on memory and regulatory T cells. Produced via immunoSEQ multiplex PCR; TCRdb's table is partial and in-frame only. The sample contains 90,000 to 130,000 clones, 92% of which appear only once. Sequenced material: CD4+ T cells sorted from blood. These receptors were taken from a human donor in good health.

This chain links TRBV9 with TRBJ2-1, with D uncertain. CDR3 length: 14 amino acids. Trimming removed 0 bases at V and 7 bases at J, with 11 bases between. Germline CDR1 is SGDLS and CDR2 is YYNGEE. CDR3 protein: CASSVASVGNEQFF. As DNA, the CDR3 is TGTGCCAGCAGCGTAGCCAGCGTGGGTAATGAGCAGTTCTTC.

The chain joins TRBV5-1 to TRBJ2-2; 10 bases are a match to TRBD2. The CDR3 extends over 16 amino acids. The trim removed 0 bases at V and 7 bases at J, leaving 6 bases unmatched. Germline lookup yields CDR1 SGHRS and CDR2 YFSETQ. CDR3 DNA sequence: TGCGCCAGCAGCTTGGGCGGGACTAGCGTTGGCGGGGAGCTGTTTTTT. Protein sequence: CASSLGGTSVGGELFF.

The rearrangement joins TRBV6-5 to TRBJ2-1; D is perhaps TRBD2 (6 bases). Deletions cut 8 bases from V and 8 bases from J, with 10 bases between. CDR1 is MNHEY and CDR2 is SVGAGI in the germline V gene. This CDR3 has 11 amino acids. The CDR3 coding sequence is TGTGCCAGCTTTCGACTAGATGAGCAGTTCTTC. Amino acid sequence: CASFRLDEQFF.

The chain employs TRBV4-1 and TRBJ2-1; no clear D. V was clipped by 0 bases and J by 10 bases, with 10 bases between them. The CDR3 totals 13 residues. Looked up from germline, CDR1 is MGHRA and CDR2 is YSYEKL. As DNA, the CDR3 is TGCGCCAGCAGCCAAGATACGGGTTGGGAGCAGTTCTTC. Translating it yields CASSQDTGWEQFF.

The chain links TRBV11-1 to TRBJ2-3; TRBD2 matches at 9 bases. The V gene end was trimmed by 3 bases and the J gene end by 6 bases; junction bases not matched to a gene: 1. This CDR3 spans 13 amino acids. CDR1 and CDR2 (germline): SGHAT, FQDESV (reference sequence). CDR3 residues: CASSFTSGDTQYF. CDR3 DNA: TGTGCCAGCAGCTTTACTAGCGGGGATACGCAGTATTTT.

The chain joins TRBV5-4 to TRBJ1-2, with unresolved D. The CDR3 is 12 residues long. Germline CDR1 SGHNT, CDR2 YYREEE (reference sequence). Trimming took off 3 bases at V and 5 bases at J, with 8 bases between the two ends. CDR3 in DNA: TGTGCCAGCAGCTCCAGCGCATATGGCTACACCTTC. Protein sequence: CASSSSAYGYTF.

V gene TRBV4-1 combines with J gene TRBJ1-4; 7 bases map to TRBD1. Germline CDR1 MGHRA, CDR2 YSYEKL. There are 14 residues in the CDR3. The ends lost 9 bases at V and 1 base at J; junction bases unmatched: 5. The CDR3 coding sequence is TGCGCCAGTGGGACAGAAAGAACTAATGAAAAACTGTTTTTT. Protein product: CASGTERTNEKLFF.

The CDR3 DNA reads TGTGCCAGCAGTCTCTCGGGACAGGGGGGTTTGGATGAGCAGTTCTTC. This encodes CASSLSGQGGLDEQFF. This chain joins TRBV27 and TRBJ2-1, with TRBD1 matching 11 bases. The CDR3 is 16 residues long. The germline gives CDR1 MNHEY, CDR2 SMNVEV (reference sequence). Losses at the gene ends were 5 bases for V and 8 bases for J; bases not matched to a gene: 11.

The chain combines TRBV7-2 with TRBJ2-1; the match to TRBD1 covers 9 bases. V gave up 4 bases and J gave up 7 bases; unmatched junction bases: 8. The CDR3 extends over 15 amino acids. Germline V gene lookup returns CDR1 SGHTA and CDR2 FQGNSA. The CDR3 DNA is TGTGCCAGCAGCTCGCAGCCCGGGACAGGGAATGAGCAGTTCTTC. Translating gives CASSSQPGTGNEQFF.

This chain connects TRBV5-1 to TRBJ2-5, with D perhaps assigned TRBD1 or TRBD2 (6 bases each). CDR1 SGHRS and CDR2 YFSETQ come from the germline V gene. The CDR3 runs 14 residues. V was clipped by 3 bases and J by 2 bases, with 11 bases between them. Here the CDR3 DNA reads TGCGCCAGCAGCTCGGGGGCATGGCAAGAGACCCAGTACTTC. This gives the protein CASSSGAWQETQYF.

This rearrangement joins TRBV6-5 to TRBJ2-2; D perhaps matches TRBD2 (5 bases). The germline CDR1 and CDR2 sequences are MNHEY and SVGAGI. With 7 bases removed from V and 8 bases from J, the gap between germline ends came to 8 bases. CDR3 size: 11 residues. The CDR3 sequence: CASKRRGELFF. The CDR3 bases are TGTGCCAGCAAGAGGAGGGGGGAGCTGTTTTTT.

The chain uses TRBV5-1 and TRBJ1-3, with 10 nucleotides matching TRBD1. The J segment lost 3 bases and the V segment lost 2 bases, leaving 8 bases of the junction unmatched. Germline-derived CDR1 and CDR2 are SGHRS and YFSETQ. This CDR3 comprises 17 residues. In DNA, the CDR3 is TGCGCCAGCAGCTTCTCCGGGACAGGGGCCGGTGGAAACACCATATATTTT. The encoded protein is CASSFSGTGAGGNTIYF.

This clone appeared once. The genes are TRBV11-2 and TRBJ1-1; maybe TRBD1 (6 bases). Germline CDR1 is SGHAT and CDR2 is FQNNGV. This CDR3 comprises 13 residues. The V gene lost 4 bases and the J gene lost 5 bases, with 11 bases spanning the gap. This CDR3 is CASSSDRLTEAFF. The CDR3 bases are TGTGCCAGCAGCTCGGACAGATTGACTGAAGCTTTCTTT. The entire variable domain, with the rest obtained from reference TRBV11-2 and TRBJ1-1, is as follows: EAGVAQSPRYKIIEKRQSVAFWCNPISGHATLYWYQQILGQGPKLLIQFQNNGVVDDSQLPKDRFSAERLKGVDSTLKIQPAKLEDSAVYLCASSSDRLTEAFFGQGTRLTVV.

This chain links TRBV6-5 with TRBJ1-2; D not certain. With 2 bases removed from V and 2 bases from J, the gap between germline ends came to 6 bases. Looked up from germline, CDR1 is MNHEY and CDR2 is SVGAGI. CDR3 length equals 13 residues. This CDR3 reads CASSYQWNYGYTF. The CDR3 region has the DNA TGTGCCAGCAGTTACCAGTGGAACTATGGCTACACCTTC.

The chain combines TRBV6-5 with TRBJ2-7; D is possibly TRBD2 (6 bases). Deletions cut 2 bases from V and 6 bases from J, with 8 bases between. This CDR3 region has 12 residues. Germline CDR1 is MNHEY and CDR2 is SVGAGI. CDR3 bases: TGTGCCAGCAGTTACCCGGGGGTCGAGCAGTACTTC. Its protein is CASSYPGVEQYF.